The T cell receptor beta chain under discussion was sequenced for a study of cytomegalovirus exposure and HLA in healthy donors. Whole-study findings and limits: As a later analysis showed, a missense DCLRE1C variant was linked to trimming of TCR beta V- and J-genes.

About this clone: What it binds is not known.

The germline CDR1 and CDR2 sequences are SGDLS and YYNGEE. The CDR3 sequence is 15 residues long. The germline V and J ends were trimmed by 0 bases and 5 bases, with 14 bases remaining between them. Primers: 60 Vbeta forward and 13 Jbeta reverse. TCRdb's copy holds only in-frame clones and misses some; the assay was immunoSEQ multiplex PCR. Of 90,000 to 110,000 clones detected, approximately 81% appear once; the ten largest clones hold 1.3%. This clonotype originated in a man in his thirties or forties in good health and CMV-seronegative. The specimen was PBMCs. V and J are TRBV9 and TRBJ1-2; D remains ambiguous. The CDR3 reads CASSVGAASGYGYTF. CDR3 coding DNA: TGTGCCAGCAGCGTAGGGGCCGCCTCTGGGTATGGCTACACCTTC. The variable domain in full, completed from reference TRBV9 and TRBJ1-2, reads DSGVTQTPKHLITATGQRVTLRCSPRSGDLSVYWYQQSLDQGLQFLIQYYNGEERAKGNILERFSAQQFPDLHSELNLSSLELGDSALYFCASSVGAASGYGYTFGSGTRLTVV.